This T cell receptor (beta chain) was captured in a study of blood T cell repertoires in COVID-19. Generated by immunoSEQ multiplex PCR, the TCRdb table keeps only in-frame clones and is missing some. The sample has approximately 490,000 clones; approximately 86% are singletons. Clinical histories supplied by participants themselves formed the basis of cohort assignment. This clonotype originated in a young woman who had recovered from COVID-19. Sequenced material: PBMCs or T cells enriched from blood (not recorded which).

The CDR3 here is CATSKRGRTGRNQPQHF. The CDR3 DNA sequence: TGTGCCACCAGCAAGAGGGGACGGACAGGTCGCAATCAGCCCCAGCATTTT. The J gene is TRBJ1-5, the V gene TRBV15, with 7 bases lining up with TRBD1. CDR3 size: 17 residues. Germline CDR1 LNHNV, CDR2 YYDKDF (reference sequence). V dropped 4 bases and J dropped 2; count of bases not matched to a gene: 11.